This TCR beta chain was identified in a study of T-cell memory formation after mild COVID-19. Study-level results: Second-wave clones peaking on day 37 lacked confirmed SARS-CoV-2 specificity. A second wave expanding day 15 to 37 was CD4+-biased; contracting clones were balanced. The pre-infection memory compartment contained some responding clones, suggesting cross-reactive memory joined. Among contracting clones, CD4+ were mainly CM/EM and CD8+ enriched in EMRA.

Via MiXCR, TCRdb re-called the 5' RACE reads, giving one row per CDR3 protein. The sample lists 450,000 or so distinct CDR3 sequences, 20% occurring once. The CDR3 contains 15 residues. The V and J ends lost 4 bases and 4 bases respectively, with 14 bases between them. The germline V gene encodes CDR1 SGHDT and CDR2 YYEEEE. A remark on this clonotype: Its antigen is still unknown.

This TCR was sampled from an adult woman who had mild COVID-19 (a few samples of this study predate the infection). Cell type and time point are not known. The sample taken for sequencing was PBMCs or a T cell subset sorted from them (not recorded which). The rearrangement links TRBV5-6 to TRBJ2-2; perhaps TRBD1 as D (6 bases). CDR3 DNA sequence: TGTGCCAGCAGCATGAACAGGGTCCTCACCGGGGAGCTGTTTTTT. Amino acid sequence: CASSMNRVLTGELFF.